This T cell receptor (beta chain) derives from a study of blood T cell repertoires in COVID-19. Methods used by the authors: Quantification of nucleated cells was approximated via reference gene primer amplification. Method: immunoSEQ multiplex PCR; TCRdb's copy keeps in-frame clones and lacks some. Clone size and V and J calls were adopted from that table, with D and trimming inferred from the DNA. The sample lists over 130,000 clones, 84% occurring once. Germline CDR1 is SGHAT and CDR2 is FQNNGV. V trimming: 3 bases; J trimming: 1 base; junction bases outside the gene matches: 4. The CDR3 length is 15 residues.

This TCR was recovered from a human donor in a cohort sampled during active COVID-19. The sequenced sample consisted of peripheral blood. The chain links TRBV11-2 to TRBJ2-5; TRBD2 aligns across 8 bases. DNA for the CDR3: TGTGCCAGCAGCTTTAGCGGGGCCGCCCAAGAGACCCAGTACTTC. As protein: CASSFSGAAQETQYF.